The rows below give T cell receptor beta chains drawn from one sample of a study of metastatic and nonmetastatic thyroid tumors. Using MiXCR, TCRdb reanalyzed the PCR reads. In the table there are about 82,000 clones, about an eighth of which are singletons. The specimen sequenced was tumor tissue. The receptor set was obtained from a female donor with papillary thyroid cancer or a benign thyroid nodule (not recorded which). Some clones in this sample may be carry-over from other donors' samples. CDR3s include the opening cysteine and the closing phenylalanine or tryptophan. D genes are given only for firm matches. Clone size is shown for a subset of rows, as once, few, many or a class of expanded clone.

TRBV5-1	TRBJ1-3	many	-	TGCGCCAGCAGCTACGTAGGGGATGGAAACACCATATATTTT	CASSYVGDGNTIYF
TRBV7-3	TRBJ1-1	-	-	TGTGCCAGCAGCGCAGGGGTTAGCACTGAAGCTTTCTTT	CASSAGVSTEAFF
TRBV30	TRBJ2-5	many	-	TGTGCCTGGAGTGGAGGGGTTCAGACCCAGTACTTC	CAWSGGVQTQYF
TRBV28	TRBJ1-5	many	-	TGTGCCAGCAGTTCTGCAGGGAGCAATCAGCCCCAGCATTTT	CASSSAGSNQPQHF
TRBV2	TRBJ2-7	many	TRBD2	TGTGCCAGCTCTCCCCCGGGACTAAACTACGAGCAGTACTTC	CASSPPGLNYEQYF
TRBV20-1	TRBJ2-3	many	-	TGCAGTGCTAGTCACGCCCTCCTTGATCGCACAGATACGCAGTATTTT	CSASHALLDRTDTQYF
TRBV3-1	TRBJ1-2	many	-	TGTGCCAGCAGCCCCGACAGCAACTATGGCTACACCTTC	CASSPDSNYGYTF
TRBV29-1	TRBJ2-1	many	TRBD2	TGCAGCGTTGAAGGGACTAGCAAGGGGCTTGAGCAGTTCTTC	CSVEGTSKGLEQFF
TRBV11-2	TRBJ1-5	many	-	TGTGCCAGCAGCTTAAATGCGGGTCAGGGGAATCAGCCCCAGCATTTT	CASSLNAGQGNQPQHF
TRBV4-2	TRBJ2-2	many	TRBD2	TGTGCCAGCAGCCCCGAGACTAGCGGGCCAAACACCGGGGAGCTGTTTTTT	CASSPETSGPNTGELFF
TRBV27	TRBJ1-2	medium-sized	-	TGTGCCAGCAGTTCTTTGTTGGGCGTCTATGGCTACACCTTC	CASSSLLGVYGYTF
TRBV6-1	TRBJ2-1	many	-	TGTGCCAGCTGTCTTGGCGGAGGCCTCAATGAGCAGTTCTTC	CASCLGGGLNEQFF
TRBV24-1	TRBJ2-1	-	-	TGTGCCACCAGTGGCTTCAATGAGCAGTTCTTC	CATSGFNEQFF
TRBV15	TRBJ1-2	many	-	TGTGCCACCGAAGGGGGGGCCACTGGGTATGGCTACACCTTC	CATEGGATGYGYTF
TRBV3-1	TRBJ1-1	many	-	TGTGCCAGCAGCCAAGTTCGGGGGAACACTGAAGCTTTCTTT	CASSQVRGNTEAFF
TRBV28	TRBJ2-7	many	-	TGTGCCAGCAGTTCACCTTGGGGGTACTACGAGCAGTACTTC	CASSSPWGYYEQYF
TRBV27	TRBJ2-1	many	TRBD2	TGTGCCAGCAGTCCGGGACTAGCGGGACTTTCCTACAATGAGCAGTTCTTC	CASSPGLAGLSYNEQFF
TRBV20-1	TRBJ2-1	many	TRBD2	TGCAGTGCTTATACTAGCGGGAGGGCCGAGGAGCAGTTCTTC	CSAYTSGRAEEQFF
TRBV11-3	TRBJ1-2	many	-	TGTGCCAGCAGCTTAAGTCAAGGAGTTGGCTACACCTTC	CASSLSQGVGYTF
TRBV2	TRBJ2-1	many	-	TGTGCCAGCAGTGTTTTGGACCAAGGGGCGCGGGAGCAGTTCTTC	CASSVLDQGAREQFF
TRBV28	TRBJ2-7	-	TRBD1	TGTGCCAGCAGTCCACCAGGGGGAGTAGAATACGAGCAGTACTTC	CASSPPGGVEYEQYF
TRBV28	TRBJ2-7	-	TRBD2	TGTGCCAGCAGTTCGCCCACGGGTAGCGGGAGTATCTACGAGCAGTACTTC	CASSSPTGSGSIYEQYF
TRBV12-3/TRBV12-4	TRBJ2-6	many	-	TGTGCCAGCAGTTTAGCTCCGGGATTTGGGGCCAACGTCCTGACTTTC	CASSLAPGFGANVLTF
TRBV27	TRBJ2-3	many	TRBD2	TGTGCCAGCAGTTTATCGCGCGGGAGGGGGGGAAGCACAGATACGCAGTATTTT	CASSLSRGRGGSTDTQYF
TRBV24-1	TRBJ1-1	many	-	TGTGCCACGAGAGGGGGGGGCACTGAAGCTTTCTTT	CATRGGGTEAFF
TRBV19	TRBJ1-1	-	-	TGTGCCATCTCCTTGGGCGGCACTGAAGCTTTCTTT	CAISLGGTEAFF
TRBV3-1	TRBJ1-3	many	TRBD1	TGTGCCAGCAGCCTACGGACAGGGCTCACTGGAAACACCATATATTTT	CASSLRTGLTGNTIYF
TRBV29-1	TRBJ2-2	many	TRBD1	TGCAGCGTTGTGAGACAGGGGCGGACCGGGGAGCTGTTTTTT	CSVVRQGRTGELFF
TRBV6-2/TRBV6-3	TRBJ1-1	-	-	TGTGCCAGCAGTTACGTTCTGGTGTGGAACACTGAAGCTTTCTTT	CASSYVLVWNTEAFF
TRBV2	TRBJ2-1	many	-	TGTGCCAGCAGCCTTACAGGGCCGCCTTACAATGAGCAGTTCTTC	CASSLTGPPYNEQFF
TRBV27	TRBJ2-7	many	-	TGTGCCAGCAGTTTACTGGCGGGATATAGCTACGAGCAGTACTTC	CASSLLAGYSYEQYF
TRBV5-6	TRBJ1-3	many	-	TGTGCCAGCAGCTTGGCAGGACAGCGCTCTGGAAACACCATATATTTT	CASSLAGQRSGNTIYF
TRBV30	TRBJ1-1	many	-	TGTGCCTGGACTGGGTTGAACACTGAAGCTTTCTTT	CAWTGLNTEAFF
TRBV27	TRBJ2-1	many	TRBD2	TGTGCCAGCAGTTTACGGGCTAGCGGGAGGCCCGTTAATGAGCAGTTCTTC	CASSLRASGRPVNEQFF
TRBV4-2	TRBJ1-2	many	-	TGTGCCAGCAGCCACCAGGGCTACTATGGCTACACCTTC	CASSHQGYYGYTF
TRBV5-1	TRBJ1-2	-	-	TGCGCCAGCAGCTTGCCAGGGGCGGGGAGTGGCTACACCTTC	CASSLPGAGSGYTF
TRBV5-1	TRBJ2-2	many	-	TGCGCCAGCAGCTCCGAGGCGTTTTCCGGGGAGCTGTTTTTT	CASSSEAFSGELFF
TRBV24-1	TRBJ2-1	many	TRBD2	TGTGCCACCTCCGGGACTAGCGGGAGGTACGAGCAGTTCTTC	CATSGTSGRYEQFF
TRBV11-3	TRBJ2-1	many	-	TGTGCCAGCGAGAGCTCCTACAATGAGCAGTTCTTC	CASESSYNEQFF
TRBV24-1	TRBJ2-1	many	TRBD2	TGTGCCACCAGTGAAAGCGGGAGCTACAATGAGCAGTTCTTC	CATSESGSYNEQFF
TRBV5-4	TRBJ2-7	-	TRBD2	TGTGCCAGCAGCCTCGGGGGTAGCGGGAGCAACGAGCAGTACTTC	CASSLGGSGSNEQYF
TRBV5-1	TRBJ1-2	many	TRBD1	TGCGCCAGCAGCTTAGGCGGGACAGACATTATCTATGGCTACACCTTC	CASSLGGTDIIYGYTF
TRBV12-3/TRBV12-4	TRBJ1-1	many	TRBD1	TGTGCCAGCAGTCTGGGACAGAATCTTTGGAACACTGAAGCTTTCTTT	CASSLGQNLWNTEAFF